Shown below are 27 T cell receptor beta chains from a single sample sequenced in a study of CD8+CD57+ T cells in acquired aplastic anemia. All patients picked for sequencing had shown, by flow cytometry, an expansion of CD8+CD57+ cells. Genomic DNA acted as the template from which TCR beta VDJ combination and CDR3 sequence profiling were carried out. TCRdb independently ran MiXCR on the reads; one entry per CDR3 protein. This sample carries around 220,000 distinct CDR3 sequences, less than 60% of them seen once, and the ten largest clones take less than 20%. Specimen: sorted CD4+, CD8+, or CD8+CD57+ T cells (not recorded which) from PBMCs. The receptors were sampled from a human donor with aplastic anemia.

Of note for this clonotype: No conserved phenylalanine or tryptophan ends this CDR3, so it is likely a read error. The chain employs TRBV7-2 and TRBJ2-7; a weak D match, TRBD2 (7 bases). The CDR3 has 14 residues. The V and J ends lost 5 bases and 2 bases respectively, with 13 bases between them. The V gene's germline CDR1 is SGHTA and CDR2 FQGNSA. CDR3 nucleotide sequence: TGTGCCAGCAGCCAAAGGGGGGGACCCTACGAGCAGTACCTC. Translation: CASSQRGGPYEQYL.

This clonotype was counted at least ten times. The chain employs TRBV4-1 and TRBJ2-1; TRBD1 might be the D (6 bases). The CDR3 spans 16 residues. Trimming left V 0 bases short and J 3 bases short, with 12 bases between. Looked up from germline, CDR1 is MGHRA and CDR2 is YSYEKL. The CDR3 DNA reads TGCGCCAGCAGCCAAGATCCCAGGGGCTTCTACAATGAGCAGTTCTTC. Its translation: CASSQDPRGFYNEQFF.

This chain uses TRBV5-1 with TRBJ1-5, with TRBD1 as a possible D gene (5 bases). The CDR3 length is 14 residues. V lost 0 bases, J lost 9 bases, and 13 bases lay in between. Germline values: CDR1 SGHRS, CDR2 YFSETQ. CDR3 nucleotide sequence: TGCGCCAGCAGCTTGGCCGGGGGTAGTTCGCCCCAGCATTTT. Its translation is CASSLAGGSSPQHF.

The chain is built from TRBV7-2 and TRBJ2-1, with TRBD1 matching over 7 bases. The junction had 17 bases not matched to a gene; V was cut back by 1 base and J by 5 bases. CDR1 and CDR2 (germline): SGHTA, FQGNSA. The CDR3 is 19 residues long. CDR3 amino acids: CASSLGGSASGGVNNEQFF. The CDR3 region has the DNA TGTGCCAGCAGCTTAGGTGGCTCCGCCTCAGGGGGTGTCAACAATGAGCAGTTCTTC. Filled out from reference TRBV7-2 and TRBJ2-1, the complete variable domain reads GAGVSQSPSNKVTEKGKDVELRCDPISGHTALYWYRQSLGQGLEFLIYFQGNSAPDKSGLPSDRFSAERTGGSVSTLTIQRTQQEDSAVYLCASSLGGSASGGVNNEQFFGPGTRLTVL.

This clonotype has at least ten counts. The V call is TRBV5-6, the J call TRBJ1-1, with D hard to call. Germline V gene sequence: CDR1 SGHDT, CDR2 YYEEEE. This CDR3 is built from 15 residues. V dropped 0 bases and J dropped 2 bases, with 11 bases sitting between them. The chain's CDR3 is CASSLEGRLNTEAFF. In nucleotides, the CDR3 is TGTGCCAGCAGCTTGGAGGGCCGACTTAACACTGAAGCTTTCTTT.

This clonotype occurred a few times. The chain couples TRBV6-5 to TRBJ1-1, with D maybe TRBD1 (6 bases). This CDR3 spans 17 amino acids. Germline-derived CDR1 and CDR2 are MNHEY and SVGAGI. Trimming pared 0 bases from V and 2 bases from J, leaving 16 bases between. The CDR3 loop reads CASSYSITGDINTEAFF. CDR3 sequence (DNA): TGTGCCAGCAGTTACTCGATTACCGGGGACATTAACACTGAAGCTTTCTTT.

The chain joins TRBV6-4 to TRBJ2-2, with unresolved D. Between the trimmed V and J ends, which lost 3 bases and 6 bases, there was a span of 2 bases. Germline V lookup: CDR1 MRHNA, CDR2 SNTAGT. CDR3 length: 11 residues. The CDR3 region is CASSEPGELFF. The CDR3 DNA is TGTGCCAGCAGTGAACCCGGGGAGCTGTTTTTT.

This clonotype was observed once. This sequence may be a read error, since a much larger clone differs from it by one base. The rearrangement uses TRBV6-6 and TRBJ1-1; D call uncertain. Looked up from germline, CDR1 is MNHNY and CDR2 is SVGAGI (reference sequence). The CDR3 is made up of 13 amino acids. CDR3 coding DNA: TGTGCCAGCAGTTACCCATTGAACACTAAAGCTTTCTTT. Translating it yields CASSYPLNTKAFF.

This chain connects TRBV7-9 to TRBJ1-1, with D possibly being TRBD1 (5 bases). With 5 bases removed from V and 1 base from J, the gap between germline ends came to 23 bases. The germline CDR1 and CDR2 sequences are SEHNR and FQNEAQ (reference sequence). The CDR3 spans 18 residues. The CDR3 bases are TGTGCCAGCAGCCCGCCCAATGACTTACAGGTAGGGAACACTGAAGCTTTCTTT. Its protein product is CASSPPNDLQVGNTEAFF.

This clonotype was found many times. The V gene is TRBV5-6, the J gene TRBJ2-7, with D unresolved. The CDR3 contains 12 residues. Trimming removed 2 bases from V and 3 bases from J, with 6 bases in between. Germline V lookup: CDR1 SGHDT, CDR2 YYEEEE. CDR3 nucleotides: TGTGCCAGCAGCTTAGGTCTCTACGAGCAGTACTTC. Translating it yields CASSLGLYEQYF.

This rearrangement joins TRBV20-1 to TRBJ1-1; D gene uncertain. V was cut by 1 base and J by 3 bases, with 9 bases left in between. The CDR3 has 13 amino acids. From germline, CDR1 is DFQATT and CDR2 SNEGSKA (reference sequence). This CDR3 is CSARGPRDTEAFF. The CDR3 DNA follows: TGCAGTGCTAGAGGTCCCCGGGACACTGAAGCTTTCTTT.

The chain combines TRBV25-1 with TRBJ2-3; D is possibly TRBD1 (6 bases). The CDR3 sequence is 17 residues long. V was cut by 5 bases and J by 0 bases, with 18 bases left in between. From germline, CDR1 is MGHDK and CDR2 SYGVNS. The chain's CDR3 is CASSKQGRGPSTDTQYF. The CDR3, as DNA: TGTGCCAGCAGTAAACAGGGAAGGGGACCTAGCACAGATACGCAGTATTTT. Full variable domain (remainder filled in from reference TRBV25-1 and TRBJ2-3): EADIYQTPRYLVIGTGKKITLECSQTMGHDKMYWYQQDPGMELHLIHYSYGVNSTEKGDLSSESTVSRIRTEHFPLTLESARPSHTSQYLCASSKQGRGPSTDTQYFGPGTRLTVL.

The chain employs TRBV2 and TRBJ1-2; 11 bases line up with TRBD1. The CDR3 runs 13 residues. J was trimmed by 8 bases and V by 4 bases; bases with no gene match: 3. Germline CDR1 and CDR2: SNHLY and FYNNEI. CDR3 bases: TGTGCCAGCAGTGTACGGACAGGGGGCGGCTACACCTTC. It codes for CASSVRTGGGYTF.

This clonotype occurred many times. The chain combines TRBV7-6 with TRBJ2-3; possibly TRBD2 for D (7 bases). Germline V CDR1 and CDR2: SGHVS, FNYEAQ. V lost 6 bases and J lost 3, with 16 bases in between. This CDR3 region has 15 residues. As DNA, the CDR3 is TGTGCCAGCAGGCGTAAGGGGGGGAGGACAGATACGCAGTATTTT. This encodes CASRRKGGRTDTQYF. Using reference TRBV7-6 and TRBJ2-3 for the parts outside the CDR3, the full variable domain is GAGVSQSPRYKVTKRGQDVALRCDPISGHVSLYWYRQALGQGPEFLTYFNYEAQQDKSGLPNDRFSAERPEGSISTLTIQRTEQRDSAMYRCASRRKGGRTDTQYFGPGTRLTVL.

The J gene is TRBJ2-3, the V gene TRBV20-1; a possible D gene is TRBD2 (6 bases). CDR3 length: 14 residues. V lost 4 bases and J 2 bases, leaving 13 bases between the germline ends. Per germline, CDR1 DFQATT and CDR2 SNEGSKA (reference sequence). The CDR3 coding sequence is TGCAGTGCTAAGGCGGGACCCTACACAGATACGCAGTATTTT. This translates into CSAKAGPYTDTQYF.

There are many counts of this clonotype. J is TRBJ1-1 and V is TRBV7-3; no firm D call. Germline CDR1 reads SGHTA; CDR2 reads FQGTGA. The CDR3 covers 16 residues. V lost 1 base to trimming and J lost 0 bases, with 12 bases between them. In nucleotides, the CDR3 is TGTGCCAGCAGCTTAAACGCAGGCCCTCTGAACACTGAAGCTTTCTTT. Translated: CASSLNAGPLNTEAFF.

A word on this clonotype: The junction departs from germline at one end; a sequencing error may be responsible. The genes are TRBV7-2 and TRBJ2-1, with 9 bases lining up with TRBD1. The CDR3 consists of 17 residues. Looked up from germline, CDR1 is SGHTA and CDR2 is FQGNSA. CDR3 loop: CASSRTGAQSSYNEQSF. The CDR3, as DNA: TGTGCCAGCAGCCGGACAGGGGCCCAAAGCTCCTACAATGAGCAGTCCTTC.

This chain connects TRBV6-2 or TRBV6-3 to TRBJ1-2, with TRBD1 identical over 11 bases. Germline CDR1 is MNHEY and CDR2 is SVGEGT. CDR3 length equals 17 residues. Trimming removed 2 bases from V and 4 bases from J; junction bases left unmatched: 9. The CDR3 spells CASSYTMGQGGSYGYTF. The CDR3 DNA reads TGTGCCAGCAGTTACACAATGGGACAGGGGGGTAGCTATGGCTACACCTTC.

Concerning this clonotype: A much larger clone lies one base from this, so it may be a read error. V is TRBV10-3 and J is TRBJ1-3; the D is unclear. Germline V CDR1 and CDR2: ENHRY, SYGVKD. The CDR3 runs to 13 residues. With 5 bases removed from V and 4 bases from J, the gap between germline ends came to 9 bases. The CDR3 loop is CAISYRWGNTIYF. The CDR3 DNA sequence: TGTGCCATCAGTTACCGGTGGGGAAACACCATATATTTT.

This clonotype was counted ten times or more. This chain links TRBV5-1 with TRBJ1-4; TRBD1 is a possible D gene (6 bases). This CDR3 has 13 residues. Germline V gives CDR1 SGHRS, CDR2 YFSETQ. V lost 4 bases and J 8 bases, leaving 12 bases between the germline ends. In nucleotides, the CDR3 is TGCGCCAGCAGCCCCGGGACACCAGAAAAACTGTTTTTT. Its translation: CASSPGTPEKLFF.

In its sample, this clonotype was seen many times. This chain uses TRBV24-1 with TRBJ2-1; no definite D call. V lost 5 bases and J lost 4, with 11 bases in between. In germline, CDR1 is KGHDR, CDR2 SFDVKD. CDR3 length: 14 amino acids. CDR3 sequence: CATSVGERYNEQFF. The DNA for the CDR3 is TGTGCCACCAGTGTTGGTGAGAGATACAATGAGCAGTTCTTC.

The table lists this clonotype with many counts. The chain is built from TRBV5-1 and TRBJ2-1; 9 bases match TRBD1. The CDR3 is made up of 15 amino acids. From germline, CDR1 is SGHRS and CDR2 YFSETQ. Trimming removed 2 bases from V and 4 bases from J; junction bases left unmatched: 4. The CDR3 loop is CASSFQTGGYNEQFF. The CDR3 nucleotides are TGCGCCAGCAGCTTTCAGACAGGGGGTTACAATGAGCAGTTCTTC.

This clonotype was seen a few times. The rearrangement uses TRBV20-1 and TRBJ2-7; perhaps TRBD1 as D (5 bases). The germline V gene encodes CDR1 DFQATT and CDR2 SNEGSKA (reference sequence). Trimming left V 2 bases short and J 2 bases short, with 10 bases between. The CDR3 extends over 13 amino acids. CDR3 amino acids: CSARSQGTYEQYF. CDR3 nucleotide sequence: TGCAGTGCTAGATCTCAGGGTACCTACGAGCAGTACTTC.

DNA of the CDR3: TGTGCCGGAAACCCCAGGGGCAGGGATTCACCCCTCCACTTT. This codes for CAGNPRGRDSPLHF. This chain links TRBV7-3 with TRBJ1-6, with a tentative D call TRBD1 (6 bases). The V end was cut by 11 bases, the J end by 8 bases, with 19 bases between. Looked up from germline, CDR1 is SGHTA and CDR2 is FQGTGA. The CDR3 has 14 amino acids.

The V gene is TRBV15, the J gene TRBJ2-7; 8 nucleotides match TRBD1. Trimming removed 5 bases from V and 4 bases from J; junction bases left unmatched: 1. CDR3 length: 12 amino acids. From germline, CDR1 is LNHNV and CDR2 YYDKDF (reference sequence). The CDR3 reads CATSRTGYEQYF. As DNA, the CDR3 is TGTGCCACCAGCCGGACAGGGTACGAGCAGTACTTC.

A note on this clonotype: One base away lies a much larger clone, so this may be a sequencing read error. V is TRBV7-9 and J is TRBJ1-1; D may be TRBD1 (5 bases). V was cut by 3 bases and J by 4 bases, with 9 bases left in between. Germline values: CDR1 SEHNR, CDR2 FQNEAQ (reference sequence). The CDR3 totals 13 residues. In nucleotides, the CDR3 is TGTGCCAGCAGCTTTCCCGGGGGCACTGAAGCTTTCTTT. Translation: CASSFPGGTEAFF.

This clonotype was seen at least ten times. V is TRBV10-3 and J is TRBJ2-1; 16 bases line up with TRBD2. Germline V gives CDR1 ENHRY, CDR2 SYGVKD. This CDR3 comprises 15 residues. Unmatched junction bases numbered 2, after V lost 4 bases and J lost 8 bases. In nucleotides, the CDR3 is TGTGCCATCAGTGTGGGACTAGCGGGGGGGGATGAGCAGTTCTTC. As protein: CAISVGLAGGDEQFF.